A single sample gave rise to the 9 T cell receptor beta chains below, sequenced in a study of shared clonotypes between healthy human individuals. Generated by immunoSEQ multiplex PCR, the TCRdb table keeps only in-frame clones and is missing some. The sample has around 690,000 clones, roughly 91% seen once. The sample taken for sequencing was memory CD8+ T cells from PBMCs. Sample subset: CD45RO+ cells pooled with CCR7-negative TemRA cells. The origin of the receptors is a man aged 18 to 30 in good health. Some clones in this sample may be carry-over from other donors' samples.

The chain combines TRBV7-9 with TRBJ1-3; 8 nucleotides match TRBD1. Trimming removed 3 bases from V and 3 bases from J; junction bases left unmatched: 1. The CDR3 spans 14 residues. Germline CDR1 and CDR2: SEHNR and FQNEAQ (reference sequence). The CDR3 DNA reads TGTGCCAGCAGCTTGGACAGGGATGGAAACACCATATATTTT. Its translation: CASSLDRDGNTIYF.

This clone was seen at least ten times. The rearrangement links TRBV2 to TRBJ2-7; 9 nucleotides match TRBD2. Germline V gene lookup returns CDR1 SNHLY and CDR2 FYNNEI. The CDR3 is 16 residues long. V shed 3 bases, J shed 0 bases, and the junction held 6 bases outside the gene matches. The CDR3 region has the DNA TGTGCCAGCAGTGAGGGCGGGAGGGCCTTCTCCTACGAGCAGTACTTC. Protein: CASSEGGRAFSYEQYF. The variable domain in full, completed from reference TRBV2 and TRBJ2-7, reads EPEVTQTPSHQVTQMGQEVILRCVPISNHLYFYWYRQILGQKVEFLVSFYNNEISEKSEIFDDQFSVERPDGSNFTLKIRSTKLEDSAMYFCASSEGGRAFSYEQYFGPGTRLTVT.

The V call is TRBV7-3, the J call TRBJ1-1; D is unresolved. V was trimmed by 5 bases and J by 1 base, leaving 14 bases between them. The CDR3 loop spans 15 amino acids. Germline V lookup: CDR1 SGHTA, CDR2 FQGTGA. Written as DNA, the CDR3 is TGTGCCAGCAGCCCCCATCCGACTGAGAACACTGAAGCTTTCTTT. Residues: CASSPHPTENTEAFF.

The rearrangement links TRBV7-9 to TRBJ2-2; D perhaps matches TRBD1 (5 bases). Looked up from germline, CDR1 is SEHNR and CDR2 is FQNEAQ (reference sequence). The germline V and J ends were trimmed by 2 bases and 4 bases, with 17 bases remaining between them. This CDR3 spans 17 amino acids. CDR3 in DNA: TGTGCCAGCAGCTTAAATAAGCAGTTGGGGCCCACCGGGGAGCTGTTTTTT. It specifies CASSLNKQLGPTGELFF.

Points on this clone: The germline gene is not matched at one end of the junction; a read error may be the cause. J is TRBJ1-1 and V is TRBV5-1; no reliable D call. Germline values: CDR1 SGHRS, CDR2 YFSETQ. The length of the CDR3 is 15 residues. The CDR3 loop reads CASSLYGYLNTEAFF. CDR3 coding DNA: TGTGCCAGCAGCTTGTATGGTTACCTGAACACTGAAGCTTTCTTT.

The genes are TRBV16 and TRBJ1-3; no definite D call. CDR1 and CDR2 from the germline V gene are KGHSY and FQNENV. The length of the CDR3 is 15 residues. V was clipped by 1 base and J by 1 base, with 8 bases between them. The CDR3 reads CASSQLMGSGNTIYF. The CDR3 coding sequence is TGTGCCAGCAGCCAATTGATGGGGTCTGGAAACACCATATATTTT.

The rearrangement uses TRBV25-1 and TRBJ2-3, with D uncertain. In germline, CDR1 is MGHDK, CDR2 SYGVNS. V lost 2 bases and J 1 base, leaving 10 bases between the germline ends. The CDR3 is made up of 15 amino acids. The CDR3 spells CASSEPDTRTDTQYF. The CDR3 DNA reads as TGTGCCAGCAGTGAACCAGACACACGCACAGATACGCAGTATTTT.

The chain combines TRBV7-9 with TRBJ2-7; 9 bases fit TRBD2. With V trimmed by 1 base and J by 2 bases, 9 bases remained unmatched. This CDR3 is 17 amino acids long. Germline V CDR1 and CDR2: SEHNR, FQNEAQ (reference sequence). The chain's CDR3 is CASSLDSSGRWTYEQYF. The CDR3 DNA is TGTGCCAGCAGCTTAGATAGTAGCGGGAGATGGACCTACGAGCAGTACTTC.

The CDR3 nucleotides are TGTGCCAGCAGTCCTCGGCAGGGGAGATCCCGGTTCACTGAAGCTTTCTTT. Protein sequence: CASSPRQGRSRFTEAFF. This chain joins TRBV27 and TRBJ1-1; weak D call: TRBD1 (6 bases). The CDR3 covers 17 residues. V was pared by 5 bases and J by 4 bases, with 23 bases between. CDR1 is MNHEY and CDR2 is SMNVEV in the germline V gene (reference sequence).